This entry is about one T cell receptor (beta chain). Antigen unknown. Germline loops: CDR1 LNHNV, CDR2 YYDKDF (reference sequence). With V trimmed by 4 bases and J by 5 bases, 12 bases remained unmatched. This CDR3 comprises 16 residues. Profiling relied on immunoSEQ multiplex PCR, and the TCRdb table lists in-frame clones only, not all of them. The table records approximately 100,000 clones, more than 75% of them present only once. These data originate in a study of graft-versus-host responses after intestinal transplantation. Study-wide background: Induction with anti-thymocyte globulin, then tacrolimus and steroids for roughly 3 years, was given to all recipients. Regarding the study as a whole: Some GvH clones appeared in ileal mucosa or blood before recipient bone marrow.

The material was PBMCs, obtained 255 days after intestinal transplant. The receptor comes from a human patient who received an intestinal transplant, so some T cells may come from the graft donor. The chain joins TRBV15 to TRBJ2-7; TRBD1 aligns across 9 bases. The chain's CDR3 is CATSTTGGGIFHEQYF. CDR3 sequence (DNA): TGTGCCACCAGCACTACAGGGGGCGGGATTTTCCACGAGCAGTACTTC.